This T cell receptor (beta chain) was documented in a study of siplizumab effects on memory and regulatory T cells. Regarding the study as a whole: It was not possible to assign a naive or memory phenotype to roughly 75-97% of proliferating CD4+ or CD8+ clones. Most alloreactive clones went unmapped to unstimulated subsets; only a minor fraction mapped. Controls showed an average of 26.9% Treg-derived mappable alloreactive CD4+ clones, while siplizumab showed about 71%.

Germline V gene lookup returns CDR1 SGHTS and CDR2 YDEGEE. This CDR3 comprises 13 residues. Trimming pared 0 bases from V and 4 bases from J, leaving 8 bases between. TCR templates numbering around 110,000 were assayed per sample. Profiling relied on immunoSEQ multiplex PCR, and the TCRdb table lists in-frame clones only, not all of them. Of about 100,000 clones listed, 92% were seen once; the top ten hold around 0.77%. Turning to this clone: The antigen remains undetermined.

The sequence came from a human donor in good health. The specimen sequenced was Tregs sorted from blood. The V gene is TRBV5-8, the J gene TRBJ2-7; tentatively, D is TRBD2 (5 bases). The CDR3 is CASSLVGVYEQYF. As DNA, the CDR3 is TGTGCCAGCAGCTTGGTCGGGGTTTACGAGCAGTACTTC.